Below, one T cell receptor beta chain is given with its context. Selection required adequate fresh-frozen tumor tissue plus more than two years' survival data. Before vaccination, two weeks after the third vaccination, and at progression, PBMC were collected. This sample was taken from a study of glioma-infiltrating T cells after dendritic cell vaccination. Up to 2 ug genomic DNA was used for TCRB CDR3 amplification. The PCR used 60 V beta and 13 J beta primers. Some clones are missing from TCRdb's copy, which holds only in-frame ones; the method was immunoSEQ multiplex PCR. The sample has tens of thousands of clones; 82% are singletons. The receptor was derived from a human donor with glioblastoma. This sample comprised blood, obtained before dendritic cell vaccination.

CDR3 loop: CASSQDPGRSYNEQFF. In nucleotides, the CDR3 is TGCGCCAGCAGCCAAGATCCAGGTCGCTCCTACAATGAGCAGTTCTTC. This chain links TRBV4-1 with TRBJ2-1; no clear D gene. V was pared by 0 bases and J by 0 bases, with 9 bases between. The germline gives CDR1 MGHRA, CDR2 YSYEKL. This CDR3 spans 16 amino acids.